The rows below give T cell receptor beta chains drawn from one sample of a study of blood T cell repertoires in COVID-19. The protocol was immunoSEQ multiplex PCR, while the TCRdb copy is restricted to in-frame clones and leaves out a portion. The data contain approximately 98,000 clones, around 81% of them seen just once; the ten biggest clones take up roughly 4.1%. Sequenced sample: peripheral blood. The receptors were sampled from a man in his sixties with acute or convalescent COVID-19. Each CDR3 is given without its conserved first and last residue. The order of the fields is CDR3 protein, J gene, D gene, V gene. D genes are given only for firm matches.

cdr3_aa: AISDSGATEAF
j_call: TRBJ1-1
d_call: .
v_call: TRBV10-3

cdr3_aa: ASSPRPDEGEAF
j_call: TRBJ1-1
d_call: .
v_call: TRBV18

cdr3_aa: ASHPRTNYGYT
j_call: TRBJ1-2
d_call: .
v_call: TRBV19

cdr3_aa: ASSFDTSGTSYNEQF
j_call: TRBJ2-1
d_call: TRBD2
v_call: TRBV11-3

cdr3_aa: ASSDLGQVVYGYT
j_call: TRBJ1-2
d_call: TRBD1
v_call: TRBV6-1

cdr3_aa: ASSTRQGGNSPLH
j_call: TRBJ1-6
d_call: TRBD1
v_call: TRBV7-9

cdr3_aa: ASSLGTKRNTIY
j_call: TRBJ1-3
d_call: .
v_call: TRBV5-6

cdr3_aa: ASSMGLMNSPLH
j_call: TRBJ1-6
d_call: .
v_call: TRBV19

cdr3_aa: ASSRQGQIQETQY
j_call: TRBJ2-5
d_call: TRBD1
v_call: TRBV7-9

cdr3_aa: ASMGPGTGITQPQH
j_call: TRBJ1-5
d_call: TRBD1
v_call: TRBV28

cdr3_aa: ASSLGTGGFRDYGYT
j_call: TRBJ1-2
d_call: TRBD1
v_call: TRBV11-3

cdr3_aa: ASSLGAHREAF
j_call: TRBJ1-1
d_call: .
v_call: TRBV7-3

cdr3_aa: ANRRDRADGYT
j_call: TRBJ1-2
d_call: TRBD1
v_call: TRBV2

cdr3_aa: ASSLQGLRSSYNSPLH
j_call: TRBJ1-6
d_call: .
v_call: TRBV5-1

cdr3_aa: ASSRDRGNTEAF
j_call: TRBJ1-1
d_call: TRBD1
v_call: TRBV6-5